This T cell receptor (beta chain) was captured in a study of T-cell memory formation after mild COVID-19. Study summary: TCR clusters showed largely donor specificity.

TCRdb used MiXCR to reprocess the 5' RACE reads, holding one entry per CDR3 protein. The sample includes approximately 150,000 distinct CDR3 sequences, less than 20% seen only once; the top ten take 2% to 2.5%. This clonotype was seen a handful of times. CDR3 length: 16 amino acids. Trimming removed 6 bases from V and 5 bases from J, with 22 bases in between. Germline assignment: CDR1 SGHTA and CDR2 FQGNSA. Sequencing was done on a sample of PBMCs or a T cell subset sorted from them (not recorded which). The receptor's source is an adult woman who had mild COVID-19 (a few samples of this study predate the infection). Cell type and time point are not known. The chain combines TRBV7-2 with TRBJ2-5; D may correspond to TRBD1 or TRBD2 (6 bases each). The CDR3 here is CASRETAFGGWETQYF. CDR3 coding DNA: TGTGCCAGCAGAGAAACGGCCTTCGGGGGCTGGGAGACCCAGTACTTC.